This T cell receptor (beta chain) originates from a study of T cell responses to AZD1222 COVID-19 vaccine. Sequencing used immunoSEQ multiplex PCR; TCRdb keeps in-frame clones, though not all of them. The data show about 150,000 clones, 80% to 95% seen once. Germline V gene sequence: CDR1 SGHRS, CDR2 YFSETQ. Trimming cost V 0 bases and J 3 bases; bases outside gene matches: 2. This CDR3 comprises 14 residues. Worth noting for this clone: Its antigen is not identified.

Study-wide results and caveats: Sampling captured repertoires only after the peak T cell response. Most donors were white British and more were female, and clonal diversity was possibly underestimated. Spike-specific TCR breadth rose after two AZD1222 doses, and depth rose as well. Baseline seropositives among AZD1222 recipients totaled only six.

This sequence originates from an adult who received the AZD1222 COVID-19 vaccine. The chain joins TRBV5-1 to TRBJ1-1; 7 positions agree with TRBD1. The sequencing used peripheral blood, collected 28 days after the second AZD1222 dose. CDR3 sequence: CASSLGRGDTEAFF. Written as DNA, the CDR3 is TGCGCCAGCAGCTTGGGCAGGGGGGACACTGAAGCTTTCTTT.